Presented here are 7 T cell receptor beta chains from one specimen sequenced in a study of blood T cell repertoires in COVID-19. Profiled with immunoSEQ multiplex PCR; TCRdb holds only in-frame clones, not every one. The sample contains about 110,000 clones, about 87% of which appear only once. Sequences were obtained from peripheral blood. The receptors were gathered from a man aged 50 or older with active or convalescent COVID-19.

This chain links TRBV10-3 with TRBJ2-7; D not certain. CDR3 size: 14 residues. Deletions cut 0 bases from V and 2 bases from J, with 8 bases between. Germline V CDR1 and CDR2: ENHRY, SYGVKD. The CDR3 bases are TGTGCCATCAGTGAGTCTACAGTAACCTACGAGCAGTACTTC. This translates into CAISESTVTYEQYF.

The gene calls are TRBV4-2 and TRBJ2-7; possibly TRBD1 for D (5 bases). The CDR3 spans 16 residues. V lost 3 bases and J lost 4, with 19 bases in between. From germline, CDR1 is LGHNA and CDR2 YNFKEQ. CDR3 residues: CASSHLSPGAGYEQYF. DNA for the CDR3: TGTGCCAGCAGCCACCTCTCCCCCGGAGCAGGGTACGAGCAGTACTTC.

The chain is built from TRBV11-2 and TRBJ1-1; D uncertain. This CDR3 comprises 13 residues. With 2 bases removed from V and 3 bases from J, the gap between germline ends came to 7 bases. Germline V lookup: CDR1 SGHAT, CDR2 FQNNGV. CDR3 DNA sequence: TGTGCCAGCAGCTTACAGGAAGACACTGAAGCTTTCTTT. This codes for CASSLQEDTEAFF.

In nucleotides, the CDR3 is TGTGCCAGCACCGACGGGAGAACGGGCACAGATACGCAGTATTTT. It translates to CASTDGRTGTDTQYF. The rearrangement links TRBV7-9 to TRBJ2-3; D may be TRBD2 (6 bases). V lost 7 bases to trimming and J lost 1 base, with 15 bases between them. This CDR3 is built from 15 residues. CDR1 is SEHNR and CDR2 is FQNEAQ in the germline V gene (reference sequence).

The chain links TRBV5-1 to TRBJ1-3, with D perhaps TRBD1 (5 bases). The CDR3 has 13 residues. Per germline, CDR1 SGHRS and CDR2 YFSETQ. Trimming pared 5 bases from V and 2 bases from J, leaving 8 bases between. CDR3 sequence reads: CASRGGTGNTIYF. The CDR3 DNA is TGCGCCAGCAGGGGGGGGACTGGAAACACCATATATTTT.

The chain is built from TRBV5-1 and TRBJ2-1; D is undetermined. V lost 0 bases, J lost 6 bases, and 7 bases lay in between. The germline gives CDR1 SGHRS, CDR2 YFSETQ. The CDR3 extends over 13 amino acids. CDR3 in amino acids: CASSLVVFNEQFF. For the CDR3, the DNA is TGCGCCAGCAGCTTGGTAGTCTTCAATGAGCAGTTCTTC.

The J gene is TRBJ1-5, the V gene TRBV21-1; the table names TRBD1, a call not compared with the DNA. TRBV21-1 is annotated as a pseudogene. The CDR3 runs 15 residues. This chain's CDR3 is CASSCKGEGASPQHF. As DNA, the CDR3 is TGTGCCAGCAGCTGCAAAGGAGAGGGGGCTAGCCCCCAGCATTTT.